These T cell receptor beta chains were read from a single sample in a study of response to subunit inactivated influenza vaccine. In TCRdb, the RT-PCR reads were re-called with MiXCR into one record per CDR3 protein. The sample contains some 500,000 distinct CDR3 sequences, approximately 24% of which appear only once. Sequenced material: CD4+ T cells sorted from PBMCs, taken roughly 5 days after vaccination. All receptors come from a man aged 50-59 years who received an inactivated influenza vaccine. Both conserved end residues are part of each CDR3. Fields, in order: V gene, CDR3 length, clone size, J gene, D gene, CDR3 DNA, CDR3 protein. A D gene is named only where the DNA matches it firmly. Clone size is not always given. Where it is, it says once, few, many or a class for expanded clones.

TRBV21-1,15,NA,TRBJ1-2,NA,TGTGCCAGCAGCAAAGGGGCAGGAGTTAACTATGGCTACACCTTC,CASSKGAGVNYGYTF
TRBV20-1,14,NA,TRBJ2-3,TRBD1,TGCAGTGCTACCAAGGCAGGGGGCCCAGATACGCAGTATTTT,CSATKAGGPDTQYF
TRBV20-1,15,many,TRBJ2-1,TRBD1,TGCAGTGCTAGGACGCGACAGGGGTACTACAATGAGCAGTTCTTC,CSARTRQGYYNEQFF
TRBV20-1,15,NA,TRBJ1-4,TRBD1,TGCAGTGCCCGCGGGGCCGGGACAGGGTTTGAAAAACTGTTTTTT,CSARGAGTGFEKLFF
TRBV6-2/TRBV6-3,16,few,TRBJ2-2,NA,TGTGCCAGCAGGGCACAGGGTATCGCCAACACCGGGGAGCTGTTTTTT,CASRAQGIANTGELFF
TRBV25-1,15,many,TRBJ2-7,NA,TGTGCCAGAACCCCTAGGTTCCGCTGGTTTGACGAGCAGTACTTC,CARTPRFRWFDEQYF
TRBV18,15,NA,TRBJ2-5,NA,TGTGCCAGCTCACCACTAAGGGCCCTAGGGGAGACCCAGTACTTC,CASSPLRALGETQYF
TRBV4-1,15,NA,TRBJ1-2,NA,TGCGCCAGCAGGGTACAGGAAAAATCTAACTATGGCTACACCTTC,CASRVQEKSNYGYTF
TRBV6-5,16,NA,TRBJ1-6,NA,TGTGCCAGCAGTTATGATTTTGGAGTCGCTTTTGGCCCCCTCCACTTT,CASSYDFGVAFGPLHF
TRBV7-9,15,few,TRBJ2-3,NA,TGTGCCAGCAGCTTCCTCGGGGGAGCCACAGATACGCAGTATTTT,CASSFLGGATDTQYF
TRBV20-1,14,NA,TRBJ1-5,NA,TGCAGTGCTAGTAGGGGACAACGGAATCAGCCCCAGCATTTT,CSASRGQRNQPQHF
TRBV5-1,13,NA,TRBJ1-1,NA,TGCGCCAGCACCTCCGGGCAGGACACTGAAGCTTTCTTT,CASTSGQDTEAFF
TRBV3-1,12,NA,TRBJ2-5,NA,TGTGCCATCTCAACAACGGGGGAGACCCAGTACTTC,CAISTTGETQYF
TRBV6-1,13,few,TRBJ2-1,NA,TGTGCCAGCGGTACCATGTGGGGAAATGAGCAGTTCTTC,CASGTMWGNEQFF
TRBV18,15,NA,TRBJ2-5,TRBD1,TGTGCCAGCTCTCCCGGGACAGGGCGAAAGGAGGCCCAGTACTTC,CASSPGTGRKEAQYF
TRBV29-1,12,NA,TRBJ2-5,NA,TGCAGCGTTGATAGGTTCGAGGGGACCCAGTACTTC,CSVDRFEGTQYF
TRBV20-1,15,NA,TRBJ2-1,TRBD2,TGCAGTGCTACGGGACTAGCGGGCAACTTCAATGAGCAGTTCTTC,CSATGLAGNFNEQFF
TRBV6-2/TRBV6-3,14,few,TRBJ2-5,NA,TGTGCCAGCACCCGTTTTGCCGGGGAAGAGACCCAGTACTTC,CASTRFAGEETQYF
TRBV9,15,NA,TRBJ1-2,NA,TGTGCCAGCAGCGTTAGGCCCGACTCTAACTATGGCTACACCTTC,CASSVRPDSNYGYTF
TRBV20-1,12,NA,TRBJ1-1,NA,TGCAGTGCTAGAGATCTGTACACTGAAGCTTTCTTT,CSARDLYTEAFF
TRBV4-3,18,NA,TRBJ2-1,TRBD2,TGCGCCAGCAGCCTCCACACACCGGGACTACTAGCAAACAATGAGCAGTTCTTC,CASSLHTPGLLANNEQFF
TRBV20-1,14,NA,TRBJ2-1,TRBD1,TGCAGTGCTACCGCCGGGACAGGGGGCGGCGAGCAGTTCTTC,CSATAGTGGGEQFF